One and the same sample provided the 26 T cell receptor beta chains below, sequenced in a study of T cells after yellow fever vaccination. MiXCR, run by TCRdb on the 5' RACE reads, gives a single entry per CDR3 protein. Of 50,000 to 60,000 distinct CDR3 sequences listed, approximately 6.1% are singletons. This material consisted of PBMCs, either bulk or a sorted T-cell subset (CD4+, CD8+, memory, or dextramer-sorted; not recorded which), taken on the day of the yellow fever booster vaccination. These TCRs come from a man aged 18 to 35 who received the YFV17D yellow fever vaccine.

This clonotype was recorded a few times. The chain is built from TRBV2 and TRBJ2-7, with D possibly matching TRBD2 (6 bases). The V gene lost 3 bases and the J gene lost 5 bases, with 14 bases spanning the gap. The CDR3 spans 14 residues. CDR1 and CDR2 from the germline V gene are SNHLY and FYNNEI. CDR3 coding DNA: TGTGCCAGCAGTGAGTCGGAGGGGATCAACGAGCAGTACGTC. This codes for CASSESEGINEQYV.

The chain joins TRBV24-1 to TRBJ1-2, with D possibly being TRBD1 (5 bases). With 0 bases removed from V and 2 bases from J, the gap between germline ends came to 9 bases. Germline CDR1 reads KGHDR; CDR2 reads SFDVKD. The CDR3 loop spans 15 amino acids. CDR3 residues: CATSDLGTANYGYTF. The DNA of the CDR3 is TGTGCCACCAGTGATTTGGGGACGGCGAACTATGGCTACACCTTC.

This clonotype has at least ten counts. The rearrangement uses TRBV29-1 and TRBJ2-5; D is ambiguous. Trimming removed 4 bases at V and 2 bases at J, with 5 bases between. The V gene's germline CDR1 is SQVTM and CDR2 ANQGSEA. The CDR3 loop spans 11 amino acids. Here the CDR3 reads CSVGPQETQYF. The DNA of the CDR3 is TGCAGCGTTGGCCCGCAAGAGACCCAGTACTTC.

There are a few counts of this clonotype. The chain employs TRBV20-1 and TRBJ2-7; the match to TRBD2 covers 7 bases. The J segment lost 4 bases and the V segment lost 1 base, leaving 7 bases of the junction unmatched. Per the germline V gene, CDR1 is DFQATT and CDR2 is SNEGSKA (reference sequence). This CDR3 spans 14 amino acids. Here the CDR3 DNA reads TGCAGTGCTAGAGGCCGGACTAGGGTATACGAGCAGTACTTC. Translation: CSARGRTRVYEQYF.

This clonotype was picked up many times. The rearrangement joins TRBV7-2 to TRBJ2-3, with TRBD2 as a possible D gene (7 bases). The CDR3 totals 15 residues. Germline V CDR1 and CDR2: SGHTA, FQGNSA. V dropped 5 bases and J dropped 9 bases, with 21 bases sitting between them. The CDR3 coding sequence is TGTGCCAGCAGCCGGGGGGCAGTGATCCCAGCCACGCAGTATTTT. Its translation is CASSRGAVIPATQYF.

The chain recombines TRBV5-4 with TRBJ1-1, with unresolved D. The CDR3 length is 11 residues. Trimming cost V 2 bases and J 8 bases, with 7 bases left between them. CDR1 SGHNT and CDR2 YYREEE come from the germline V gene (reference sequence). The CDR3 region has the DNA TGTGCCAGCAGCTTTTCGACGGAAGCTTTCTTT. This gives the protein CASSFSTEAFF.

This clonotype was seen only a few times. The genes are TRBV4-1 and TRBJ1-1, with D possibly being TRBD1 (6 bases). Germline V CDR1 and CDR2: MGHRA, YSYEKL. Trimming took off 2 bases at V and 7 bases at J, with 11 bases between the two ends. This CDR3 is 13 amino acids long. The CDR3 here is CASSQLGHLEAFF. As DNA, the CDR3 is TGCGCCAGCAGCCAACTGGGACACCTTGAAGCTTTCTTT.

Ten or more counts support this clonotype. The CDR3 DNA reads TGCGCCAGCAGCTCCGGGACAGGGGCTGGTCCTACGGATACGCAGTATTTT. Protein sequence: CASSSGTGAGPTDTQYF. The chain recombines TRBV5-1 with TRBJ2-3; TRBD1 matches 10 bases. Unmatched junction bases numbered 13, after V lost 3 bases and J lost 6 bases. The germline V gene encodes CDR1 SGHRS and CDR2 YFSETQ. The CDR3 extends over 17 amino acids.

This clonotype occurred many times. V is TRBV24-1 and J is TRBJ2-1; D perhaps matches TRBD1 (7 bases). This CDR3 is built from 13 residues. Germline V gene data show CDR1 as KGHDR and CDR2 as SFDVKD. The V and J ends lost 9 bases and 8 bases respectively, with 16 bases between them. The CDR3 coding sequence is TGTGCCACCGGGGCAGGGGGAGGCGATGAGCAGTTCTTC. This gives the protein CATGAGGGDEQFF.

This clonotype was counted between two and nine times. DNA of the CDR3: TGCGCCAGCAGCCAAGATCCGGCTACAGATACGCAGTATTTT. Its protein is CASSQDPATDTQYF. This chain joins TRBV4-1 and TRBJ2-3; the D is unclear. Deletions cut 0 bases from V and 3 bases from J, with 7 bases between. Germline CDR1 MGHRA, CDR2 YSYEKL. This CDR3 is built from 14 residues.

This clonotype has at least ten counts. The rearrangement uses TRBV4-1 and TRBJ2-1; unclear D gene. This CDR3 comprises 11 residues. Trimming shortened V by 1 base and J by 12 bases, and 7 bases separated the two germline ends. Germline values: CDR1 MGHRA, CDR2 YSYEKL. The CDR3 loop is CASSQGGGQFF. The DNA for the CDR3 is TGCGCCAGCAGCCAAGGGGGTGGGCAGTTCTTC.

The J gene is TRBJ1-3, the V gene TRBV6-2 or TRBV6-3; the match to TRBD1 covers 7 bases. CDR3 length equals 19 residues. Germline trimming cut 7 bases from V and 1 base from J; bases unmatched to any gene: 19. The germline gives CDR1 MNHEY, CDR2 SVGEGT. CDR3: CASTKWDSRIRRSGNTIYF. DNA of the CDR3: TGTGCCAGCACCAAATGGGACAGTCGCATTCGGAGATCTGGAAACACCATATATTTT.

Only a few counts were recorded for this clonotype. The CDR3 here is CASSSTLGREVGDEQFF. The CDR3 region has the DNA TGTGCCAGCAGCTCAACTCTAGGCAGGGAAGTGGGTGATGAGCAGTTCTTC. The rearrangement links TRBV7-9 to TRBJ2-1, with a tentative D call TRBD1 (5 bases). The V end lost 4 bases, the J end lost 8 bases, and 24 bases lay between the germline ends. Germline values: CDR1 SEHNR, CDR2 FQNEAQ (reference sequence). The CDR3 is 17 amino acids.

This clonotype was seen many times. This chain links TRBV5-6 with TRBJ2-1; 8 bases agree with TRBD1. This CDR3 has 13 amino acids. Looked up from germline, CDR1 is SGHDT and CDR2 is YYEEEE. V trimming: 4 bases; J trimming: 7 bases; junction bases outside the gene matches: 4. The CDR3 DNA reads as TGTGCCAGCAGCCGTACAGGGGGGAATGAGCAGTTCTTC. Amino acids: CASSRTGGNEQFF.

This clonotype has ten or more counts. The chain recombines TRBV4-3 with TRBJ2-7, with a tentative D call TRBD1 (5 bases). In germline, CDR1 is LGHNA, CDR2 YSLEER. This CDR3 region has 14 residues. V lost 1 base to trimming and J lost 1 base, with 8 bases between them. As DNA, the CDR3 is TGCGCCAGCAGCCAAGGACAGCTATCCTACGAGCAGTACTTC. Its protein product is CASSQGQLSYEQYF.

This clonotype was counted ten times or more. The V call is TRBV7-6, the J call TRBJ1-1; TRBD1 might be the D (5 bases). This CDR3 has 15 amino acids. V was pared by 5 bases and J by 3 bases, with 16 bases between. In germline, CDR1 is SGHVS, CDR2 FNYEAQ. The CDR3 loop reads CASSLLRGSDTEAFF. For the CDR3, the DNA is TGTGCCAGCAGCCTTTTAAGGGGTTCGGACACTGAAGCTTTCTTT.

This clonotype was detected many times. The chain employs TRBV7-2 and TRBJ2-1; D unclear. V lost 1 base and J 6 bases, leaving 13 bases between the germline ends. Germline V gene data show CDR1 as SGHTA and CDR2 as FQGNSA. This CDR3 has 15 amino acids. Here the CDR3 DNA reads TGTGCCAGCAGCTTAGGTCATAGCTGGCGCAATGAGCAGTTCTTC. Encoded protein: CASSLGHSWRNEQFF.

This clonotype appeared many times. CDR3 loop: CASSSPVGGLAITGELFF. The CDR3 DNA follows: TGTGCCAGCAGCTCACCGGTGGGGGGACTAGCTATCACCGGGGAGCTGTTTTTT. This chain connects TRBV7-2 to TRBJ2-2; 9 nucleotides line up with TRBD2. There are 18 residues in the CDR3. Germline V lookup: CDR1 SGHTA, CDR2 FQGNSA. V was clipped by 4 bases and J by 4 bases; unmatched bases: 13.

This clonotype was recorded at least ten times. V usage is TRBV7-9 and J usage is TRBJ2-7; weak D call: TRBD1 (6 bases). Germline V gene sequence: CDR1 SEHNR, CDR2 FQNEAQ (reference sequence). The CDR3 is 13 amino acids. The germline V and J ends were trimmed by 3 bases and 3 bases, with 9 bases remaining between them. Here the CDR3 reads CASSFRGGYEQYF. CDR3 DNA: TGTGCCAGCAGCTTTCGAGGGGGCTACGAGCAGTACTTC. Full variable domain (rest looked up from reference TRBV7-9 and TRBJ2-7): DTGVSQNPRHKITKRGQNVTFRCDPISEHNRLYWYRQTLGQGPEFLTYFQNEAQLEKSRLLSDRFSAERPKGSFSTLEIQRTEQGDSAMYLCASSFRGGYEQYFGPGTRLTVT.

The chain links TRBV7-3 to TRBJ2-2; 9 positions match TRBD1. The length of the CDR3 is 17 residues. V lost 4 bases, J lost 5 bases, and 11 bases stayed unmatched. From germline, CDR1 is SGHTA and CDR2 FQGTGA. For the CDR3, the DNA is TGTGCCAGCAGCTCCCCCCCGACAGGGGGAAGAACCGGGGAGCTGTTTTTT. This codes for CASSSPPTGGRTGELFF.

This clonotype has at least ten counts. The chain combines TRBV12-3 or TRBV12-4 with TRBJ2-1; D perhaps matches TRBD1 (5 bases). This CDR3 spans 14 amino acids. Trimming removed 5 bases at V and 1 base at J, with 9 bases between. CDR3 region: CASSVQGSYNEQFF. DNA for the CDR3: TGTGCCAGCAGTGTTCAGGGATCCTACAATGAGCAGTTCTTC.

This clonotype has only a few counts. The CDR3 loop is CASSPGTDREQYV. CDR3 sequence (DNA): TGCGCCAGCAGCCCGGGGACAGATCGCGAGCAGTACGTC. The chain couples TRBV5-1 to TRBJ2-7; 7 bases match TRBD1. This CDR3 is built from 13 residues. J gave up 6 bases and V 4 bases, and 7 bases lay outside the gene matches. Germline V gives CDR1 SGHRS, CDR2 YFSETQ.

This clonotype was seen ten or more times. The V call is TRBV18, the J call TRBJ2-1, with 8 positions matching TRBD2. The CDR3 totals 16 residues. Trimming removed 0 bases from V and 4 bases from J; junction bases left unmatched: 5. The germline V gene encodes CDR1 KGHSH and CDR2 LQKENI. Here the CDR3 reads CASSPPDAGGYNEQFF. The CDR3, as DNA: TGTGCCAGCTCACCACCGGACGCGGGGGGTTACAATGAGCAGTTCTTC.

This clonotype was recorded at least ten times. This rearrangement joins TRBV27 to TRBJ2-4; 8 bases are shared with TRBD1. The V gene's germline CDR1 is MNHEY and CDR2 SMNVEV (reference sequence). The CDR3 consists of 16 residues. Germline trimming cut 5 bases from V and 8 bases from J; bases unmatched to any gene: 14. The CDR3 sequence: CASSRTGRGWGYIQYF. The DNA of the CDR3 is TGTGCCAGCAGTCGGACAGGGAGAGGTTGGGGATACATTCAGTACTTC.

This clonotype came up many times. The chain is built from TRBV15 and TRBJ2-4; tentative D call: TRBD1 (6 bases). The CDR3 runs 15 residues. The V end was cut by 6 bases, the J end by 6 bases, with 18 bases between. Germline lookup yields CDR1 LNHNV and CDR2 YYDKDF (reference sequence). In nucleotides, the CDR3 is TGTGCCACCAGGCGTGAAACAGGGTTGGGAAACATTCAGTACTTC. Translation gives CATRRETGLGNIQYF.

This chain joins TRBV7-9 and TRBJ2-7; D may be TRBD1 or TRBD2 (5 bases each). The V end lost 3 bases, the J end lost 0 bases, and 6 bases lay between the germline ends. Germline CDR1 reads SEHNR; CDR2 reads FQNEAQ (reference sequence). The CDR3 is made up of 13 amino acids. In nucleotides, the CDR3 is TGTGCCAGCAGCTTGGGGGACTCCTACGAGCAGTACGTC. Translating it yields CASSLGDSYEQYV.